This T cell receptor beta chain was captured by sequencing in a study of T-cell reconstitution after alpha-beta-depleted transplantation in children. Notes on this clonotype: Its antigen is as yet unknown.

Whole-study results and caveats: T-cell numbers and diversity, one year after transplant, stemmed largely from T cells that were newly produced. Alpha-beta T cells about two months after transplant reportedly derived from several hundred expanded graft clones. At day 60, the high TCRbeta diversity found in some patients originated from recipient T cells and thymic progenitors that had survived.

Unique molecular identifiers tagged the TCRbeta library. One entry per CDR3 protein, called by TCRdb with MiXCR from the PCR reads. The repertoire holds around 490,000 distinct CDR3 sequences, about an eighth seen once, with 13% to 15% in the top ten. This CDR3 region has 14 residues. V dropped 6 bases and J dropped 5 bases, with 16 bases sitting between them. Looked up from germline, CDR1 is SGHRS and CDR2 is YFSETQ. The clonotype was recovered from a female patient aged 2-9 years who had a stem cell transplant for aplastic anemia, so the T cells may come from the graft donor. The rearrangement links TRBV5-1 to TRBJ2-3; a weak D match, TRBD2 (6 bases). The material sequenced was PBMCs, mostly from graft donor cells, taken 180 days after TCRalphabeta/CD19-depleted stem cell transplant. DNA for the CDR3: TGCGCCAGCACCCGACTGGGAGGTGGAGATACGCAGTATTTT. It codes for CASTRLGGGDTQYF.